These T cell receptor beta chains were read from a single sample in a study of monozygotic twins with inflammatory bowel disease. Using the 5' RACE reads, TCRdb records one entry per CDR3 protein without DNA. This sample's table has more than 300,000 distinct CDR3 sequences. The specimen was blood. These receptors all stem from a human donor with ulcerative colitis or Crohn's disease, or a healthy co-twin of an affected twin (not recorded which). Both conserved end residues are part of each CDR3. Fields, in order: J gene, V gene, CDR3 protein.

J gene: TRBJ2-3; V gene: TRBV6-1; CDR3 protein: CASRDGSTSTDTQYF
J gene: TRBJ2-1; V gene: TRBV6-5; CDR3 protein: CASSYLLAGSVEQFF
J gene: TRBJ2-5; V gene: TRBV4-2; CDR3 protein: CASSQGWGQETQYF
J gene: TRBJ2-5; V gene: TRBV20-1; CDR3 protein: CSARGIDSLQTQYF
J gene: TRBJ1-5; V gene: TRBV6-1; CDR3 protein: CASSEAMTGNQPQHF
J gene: TRBJ2-5; V gene: TRBV27; CDR3 protein: CASSFRSTQETQYF
J gene: TRBJ2-1; V gene: TRBV4-3; CDR3 protein: CASSQDPVEGGGQFF
J gene: TRBJ1-4; V gene: TRBV5-1; CDR3 protein: CASSLGPSNEKLIF
J gene: TRBJ2-7; V gene: TRBV14; CDR3 protein: CASSQGSRTRDLSYEQYF
J gene: TRBJ1-1; V gene: TRBV7-2; CDR3 protein: CASSLDRGPRAFF